One and the same sample provided the 18 T cell receptor beta chains below, sequenced in a study of shared clonotypes between healthy human individuals. Produced via immunoSEQ multiplex PCR; TCRdb's table is partial and in-frame only. The sample contains 1,500,000 or so clones, approximately 97% of which appear only once. Sequencing was carried out using naive CD4+ T cells sorted from blood. Described subset: CD45RA+ positively selected. Receptors were obtained from a man aged 25 to 40 in good health.

The chain is built from TRBV9 and TRBJ1-4; 7 positions match TRBD1. V lost 3 bases and J lost 6; bases outside the gene matches: 11. Germline V CDR1 and CDR2: SGDLS, YYNGEE. The CDR3 has 16 amino acids. In DNA, the CDR3 is TGTGCCAGCAGCGCCCAAGGGGGCTGGGGGGATGAAAAACTGTTTTTT. Encoded protein: CASSAQGGWGDEKLFF. Full variable domain (rest looked up from reference TRBV9 and TRBJ1-4): DSGVTQTPKHLITATGQRVTLRCSPRSGDLSVYWYQQSLDQGLQFLIQYYNGEERAKGNILERFSAQQFPDLHSELNLSSLELGDSALYFCASSAQGGWGDEKLFFGSGTQLSVL.

The rearrangement uses TRBV21-1 and TRBJ2-1; the DNA was not compared with TRBD1, the D call given in the table. TRBV21-1 corresponds to a pseudogene. This CDR3 comprises 15 residues. The DNA for the CDR3 is TGTGCCAGCAGCAAAAAGGACAGCTCCTACAATGAGCAGTTCTTC. Protein product: CASSKKDSSYNEQFF.

V is TRBV7-2 and J is TRBJ2-3; 8 bases fit TRBD2. The CDR3 contains 14 residues. Germline loops: CDR1 SGHTA, CDR2 FQGNSA. Unmatched junction bases numbered 7, after V lost 5 bases and J lost 6 bases. The DNA of the CDR3 is TGTGCCAGCAGCCGGAGCGGGAGTGGGGATACGCAGTATTTT. Its translation: CASSRSGSGDTQYF. Looking up the rest from reference TRBV7-2 and TRBJ2-3 gives the full variable domain: GAGVSQSPSNKVTEKGKDVELRCDPISGHTALYWYRQSLGQGLEFLIYFQGNSAPDKSGLPSDRFSAERTGGSVSTLTIQRTQQEDSAVYLCASSRSGSGDTQYFGPGTRLTVL.

The V gene is TRBV19, the J gene TRBJ1-2, with D perhaps TRBD1 (6 bases). In germline, CDR1 is LNHDA, CDR2 SQIVND (reference sequence). V lost 6 bases, J lost 2 bases, and 13 bases lay in between. The CDR3 extends over 14 amino acids. DNA of the CDR3: TGTGCCAGTAGAAGCCCGGGGGCGAACTATGGCTACACCTTC. Translation: CASRSPGANYGYTF.

The chain joins TRBV28 to TRBJ2-7; tentative D call: TRBD2 (5 bases). V was trimmed by 8 bases and J by 6 bases, leaving 14 bases between them. The CDR3 runs to 12 residues. Germline values: CDR1 MDHEN, CDR2 SYDVKM. The CDR3 DNA sequence: TGTGCCAGCCTTCCGGGAACTGGCGAGCAGTACTTC. Protein product: CASLPGTGEQYF.

V is TRBV27 and J is TRBJ2-7, with 7 bases lining up with TRBD2. CDR3 length: 16 amino acids. Germline trimming cut 3 bases from V and 2 bases from J; bases unmatched to any gene: 10. CDR1 is MNHEY, CDR2 SMNVEV, per germline (reference sequence). The CDR3 loop reads CASSLGRAQQAYEQYF. CDR3 DNA sequence: TGTGCCAGCAGTTTGGGGAGGGCGCAACAAGCCTACGAGCAGTACTTC.

A word on this clone: The sample contains more than one DNA sequence encoding this CDR3. The rearrangement uses TRBV19 and TRBJ2-7, with D tentatively TRBD1 (5 bases). V lost 3 bases and J lost 6, with 9 bases in between. CDR1 is LNHDA, CDR2 SQIVND, per germline (reference sequence). The CDR3 has 12 amino acids. The CDR3: CASSIRRGEQYF. The DNA of the CDR3 is TGTGCCAGTAGTATCCGTAGGGGCGAGCAGTACTTC.

The chain is built from TRBV27 and TRBJ2-1; D is possibly TRBD2 (6 bases). The CDR3 is 19 residues long. The germline V gene has CDR1 MNHEY and CDR2 SMNVEV (reference sequence). V was trimmed by 3 bases and J by 2 bases, leaving 23 bases between them. The CDR3 coding sequence is TGTGCCAGCAGTTTCGTATCTGGACCATGGGGGGACCCCTACAATGAGCAGTTCTTC. Protein product: CASSFVSGPWGDPYNEQFF.

This clone was observed once. The chain combines TRBV2 with TRBJ1-1; no clear D. The germline V and J ends were trimmed by 8 bases and 1 base, with 8 bases remaining between them. Germline CDR1 reads SNHLY; CDR2 reads FYNNEI. The CDR3 totals 12 residues. The CDR3 bases are TGTGCCAGCCGGGGTGGGAACACTGAAGCTTTCTTT. Protein product: CASRGGNTEAFF.

V and J are TRBV5-1 and TRBJ2-7; D not certain. The CDR3 consists of 13 residues. Trimming stripped 3 bases from V and 7 bases from J, with 14 bases between. Germline CDR1 SGHRS, CDR2 YFSETQ. The CDR3: CASSSGPLAEQYF. For the CDR3, the DNA is TGCGCCAGCAGCTCCGGCCCCCTGGCAGAGCAGTACTTC.

This rearrangement joins TRBV2 to TRBJ1-4, with D tentatively TRBD1 (5 bases). Per germline, CDR1 SNHLY and CDR2 FYNNEI. The CDR3 is 13 amino acids. Trimming stripped 6 bases from V and 8 bases from J, with 13 bases between. The CDR3 DNA reads as TGTGCCAGCAGGGACACCTCTCTGGAAAAACTGTTTTTT. This sequence encodes CASRDTSLEKLFF.

The chain links TRBV7-9 to TRBJ2-5; D remains ambiguous. This CDR3 spans 15 amino acids. Germline V CDR1 and CDR2: SEHNR, FQNEAQ (reference sequence). V gave up 5 bases and J gave up 5 bases, with 18 bases separating them. The CDR3 loop reads CASSPMRGVPETQYF. The CDR3 DNA follows: TGTGCCAGCAGCCCCATGCGAGGAGTGCCGGAGACCCAGTACTTC.

The CDR3 coding sequence is TGTGCCAGCAGCGCCTCCGGGACAGCCACCTCCTATGGCTACACCTTC. It is translated as CASSASGTATSYGYTF. The genes are TRBV9 and TRBJ1-2; TRBD1 agrees at 7 bases. Germline lookup yields CDR1 SGDLS and CDR2 YYNGEE. V lost 3 bases and J lost 4; bases outside the gene matches: 12. The CDR3 has 16 amino acids.

The chain joins TRBV27 to TRBJ1-1; the D gene is possibly TRBD1 (6 bases). The CDR3 spans 15 residues. Germline V gene lookup returns CDR1 MNHEY and CDR2 SMNVEV (reference sequence). Trimming took off 8 bases at V and 1 base at J, with 17 bases between the two ends. DNA of the CDR3: TGTGCCAGCTACCGAACCGTGACAGGGAACACTGAAGCTTTCTTT. Amino acid sequence: CASYRTVTGNTEAFF.

In this sample, this clone turned up once. The chain links TRBV6-5 to TRBJ2-5, with 8 bases matching TRBD2. V gave up 1 base and J gave up 2 bases; unmatched junction bases: 3. This CDR3 contains 15 residues. Germline V gene lookup returns CDR1 MNHEY and CDR2 SVGAGI. This chain's CDR3 is CASSYLASGQETQYF. CDR3 nucleotide sequence: TGTGCCAGCAGTTACTTGGCTAGCGGGCAAGAGACCCAGTACTTC.

The genes are TRBV30 and TRBJ1-1; 7 bases fit TRBD1. Germline values: CDR1 GTSNPN, CDR2 SVGIG (reference sequence). The CDR3 extends over 15 amino acids. V was clipped by 2 bases and J by 2 bases; unmatched bases: 8. As DNA, the CDR3 is TGTGCCTGGAGTAAAAGACAGGGCGTTAACACTGAAGCTTTCTTT. It translates to CAWSKRQGVNTEAFF.

The chain is built from TRBV28 and TRBJ2-5, with 9 bases lining up with TRBD1. Trimming took 4 bases from V and 6 from J; bases not matched to a gene: 9. This CDR3 is 15 amino acids long. Per the germline V gene, CDR1 is MDHEN and CDR2 is SYDVKM. CDR3 sequence: CASSSTGGAIKTQYF. CDR3 DNA: TGTGCCAGCAGTTCCACAGGGGGCGCAATAAAGACCCAGTACTTC.

The J gene is TRBJ1-1, the V gene TRBV20-1; the D is unclear. The germline CDR1 and CDR2 sequences are DFQATT and SNEGSKA (reference sequence). Between the trimmed V and J ends, which lost 6 bases and 4 bases, there was a span of 9 bases. CDR3 length equals 11 residues. The CDR3 protein is CSARKTTEAFF. The CDR3 DNA is TGCAGTGCCAGGAAAACCACTGAAGCTTTCTTT.